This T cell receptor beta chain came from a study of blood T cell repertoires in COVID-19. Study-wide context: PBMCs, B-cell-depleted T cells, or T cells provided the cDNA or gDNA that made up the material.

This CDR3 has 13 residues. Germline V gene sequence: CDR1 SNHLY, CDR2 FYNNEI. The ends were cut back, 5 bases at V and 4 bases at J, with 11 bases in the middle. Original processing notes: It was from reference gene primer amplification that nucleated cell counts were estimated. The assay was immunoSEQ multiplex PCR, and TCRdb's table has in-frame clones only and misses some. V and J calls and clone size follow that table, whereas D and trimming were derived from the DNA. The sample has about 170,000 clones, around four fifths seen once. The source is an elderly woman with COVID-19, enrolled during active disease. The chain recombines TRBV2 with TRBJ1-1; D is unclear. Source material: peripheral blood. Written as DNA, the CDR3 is TGTGCCAGCAGTATGGCCGCGGGCACTGAAGCTTTCTTT. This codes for CASSMAAGTEAFF.